The 30 T cell receptor beta chains given below trace back to one sample, sequenced in a study of blood T cell repertoires in COVID-19. Measured with immunoSEQ multiplex PCR; TCRdb has only the in-frame clones, and not every one. The data contain approximately 52,000 clones, 90% of them seen just once; the ten biggest clones take up 2.5% to 4%. Sequenced sample: peripheral blood. The receptors here all came from a human donor in a cohort sampled during active COVID-19.

The V gene is TRBV12-2, the J gene TRBJ2-6; the table names TRBD1, a call not compared with the DNA. TRBV12-2 is recorded as a pseudogene. This CDR3 is 17 amino acids long. The CDR3 loop reads CASRLTGQTSGANVLTF. The DNA for the CDR3 is TGTGCAAGTCGCTTAACGGGACAAACCTCTGGGGCCAACGTCCTGACTTTC.

Comments on this clone: One junction end does not reproduce the germline sequence, and a read error may be involved. This sequence joins TRBV7-7 and TRBJ2-1, with 7 bases lining up with TRBD1. Germline values: CDR1 SSHAT, CDR2 FNYEAQ (reference sequence). This CDR3 is built from 16 residues. For the CDR3, the DNA is TGTGCTAGCAGCTTAGATGGTAGGGGGCCCTACAATGAGCAGTTCTTC. Its protein is CASSLDGRGPYNEQFF. Combining the CDR3 with reference TRBV7-7 and TRBJ2-1 gives the whole variable domain GAGVSQSPRYKVTKRGQDVTLRCDPISSHATLYWYQQALGQGPEFLTYFNYEAQPDKSGLPSDRFSAERPEGSISTLTIQRTEQRDSAMYRCASSLDGRGPYNEQFFGPGTRLTVL.

The V and J genes are TRBV14 and TRBJ1-3, with a weak D call TRBD1 (5 bases). V dropped 1 base and J dropped 4 bases, with 11 bases sitting between them. CDR1 and CDR2 from the germline V gene are SGHDN and FVKESK. The CDR3 has 15 amino acids. The CDR3 loop is CASSQANYRGNTIYF. The CDR3 DNA reads as TGTGCCAGCAGCCAAGCTAATTACAGGGGAAACACCATATATTTT.

This sequence joins TRBV6-1 and TRBJ2-7; 9 bases are a match to TRBD2. Germline V lookup: CDR1 MNHNS, CDR2 SASEGT. This CDR3 contains 16 residues. Trimming removed 4 bases from V and 5 bases from J; junction bases left unmatched: 12. Here the CDR3 DNA reads TGTGCCAGCAGTGTCGCGGGGGGGTTGGGTGTGGACGAGCAGTACTTC. It yields the protein CASSVAGGLGVDEQYF.

This chain uses TRBV29-1 with TRBJ2-5; TRBD2 might be the D (6 bases). CDR1 and CDR2 from the germline V gene are SQVTM and ANQGSEA. This CDR3 is 13 amino acids long. With 7 bases removed from V and 5 bases from J, the gap between germline ends came to 17 bases. The CDR3 is CSAKTGSLETQYF. Written as DNA, the CDR3 is TGCAGCGCCAAAACCGGGAGTTTGGAGACCCAGTACTTC.

The V and J genes are TRBV24-1 and TRBJ2-1, with 9 bases aligning to TRBD2. This CDR3 spans 16 amino acids. Trimming at V came to 2 bases and at J to 6 bases, leaving 7 bases not matched to a gene. The germline V gene encodes CDR1 KGHDR and CDR2 SFDVKD. The chain's CDR3 is CATSDSISGRGNEQFF. The CDR3 nucleotides read TGTGCCACCAGTGATTCGATTAGCGGGAGAGGCAATGAGCAGTTCTTC.

This chain uses TRBV20-1 with TRBJ1-2; D is possibly TRBD1 (5 bases). The CDR3 runs to 10 residues. The germline gives CDR1 DFQATT, CDR2 SNEGSKA (reference sequence). Trimming took 6 bases from V and 6 from J, leaving 8 bases between them. CDR3 loop: CSADRNGYTF. DNA of the CDR3: TGCAGTGCCGACAGAAATGGCTACACCTTC.

The chain is built from TRBV2 and TRBJ2-2; a weak D match, TRBD2 (6 bases). Germline V gene data show CDR1 as SNHLY and CDR2 as FYNNEI. The CDR3 spans 14 residues. V shed 7 bases and J shed 0 bases, with 9 bases lying between them. The CDR3 region is CASKVAANTGELFF. The DNA of the CDR3 is TGTGCCAGCAAGGTAGCGGCGAACACCGGGGAGCTGTTTTTT.

The chain employs TRBV20-1 and TRBJ2-5, with a tentative D call TRBD1 (6 bases). Per the germline V gene, CDR1 is DFQATT and CDR2 is SNEGSKA (reference sequence). The CDR3 runs to 12 residues. The V end lost 3 bases, the J end lost 5 bases, and 10 bases lay between the germline ends. CDR3 sequence reads: CSASRQVETQYF. The CDR3 bases are TGCAGTGCTAGTAGACAGGTGGAGACCCAGTACTTC.

This chain connects TRBV5-5 to TRBJ1-2; the match to TRBD1 covers 8 bases. Germline values: CDR1 SGHKS, CDR2 YYEKEE (reference sequence). CDR3 length: 14 residues. With 3 bases clipped from V and 0 bases from J, the junction kept 1 base outside the gene matches. The CDR3 spells CASSSTGANYGYTF. The CDR3 DNA follows: TGTGCCAGCAGCTCGACAGGGGCTAACTATGGCTACACCTTC.

The chain combines TRBV28 with TRBJ1-1, with D perhaps matching TRBD1 (6 bases). The germline V gene encodes CDR1 MDHEN and CDR2 SYDVKM. CDR3 length equals 17 residues. Trimming pared 4 bases from V and 1 base from J, leaving 19 bases between. The CDR3 bases are TGTGCCAGCAGTTCCCCGGGACACACCGTGGGGAACACTGAAGCTTTCTTT. Protein sequence: CASSSPGHTVGNTEAFF.

The CDR3 loop is CATPLGTGGNYGYTF. As DNA, the CDR3 is TGTGCCACCCCCCTGGGGACAGGGGGGAACTATGGCTACACCTTC. The chain couples TRBV24-1 to TRBJ1-2; TRBD1 aligns across 11 bases. Germline lookup yields CDR1 KGHDR and CDR2 SFDVKD. The CDR3 sequence is 15 residues long. V was pared by 9 bases and J by 2 bases, with 7 bases of the junction left unmatched.

The chain uses TRBV30 and TRBJ1-2; no reliable D call. The CDR3 runs to 10 residues. V was shortened by 5 bases and J by 4 bases, with 5 bases between the two germline ends. CDR1 and CDR2 from the germline V gene are GTSNPN and SVGIG (reference sequence). CDR3 in amino acids: CAWGGYGYTF. The CDR3 DNA reads TGTGCCTGGGGCGGCTATGGCTACACCTTC.

The rearrangement joins TRBV5-1 to TRBJ2-2, with 7 bases identical to TRBD2. The V gene's germline CDR1 is SGHRS and CDR2 YFSETQ. The CDR3 runs to 17 residues. V shed 1 base and J 6 bases; nucleotides not matched to a gene: 12. CDR3 nucleotide sequence: TGCGCCAGCAGCTTGTATATGGGAGGCCGGGGGGCCGGGGAGCTGTTTTTT. Protein: CASSLYMGGRGAGELFF.

The gene calls are TRBV5-1 and TRBJ1-1, with TRBD1 identical over 9 bases. This CDR3 is 15 amino acids long. V trimming: 0 bases; J trimming: 3 bases; junction bases outside the gene matches: 3. Germline V gene lookup returns CDR1 SGHRS and CDR2 YFSETQ. This CDR3 is CASSLAGTGYTEAFF. CDR3 coding DNA: TGCGCCAGCAGCTTGGCGGGGACAGGGTACACTGAAGCTTTCTTT.

V and J are TRBV12-3 or TRBV12-4 and TRBJ1-1; possibly TRBD1 for D (5 bases). The CDR3 covers 13 residues. V was shortened by 11 bases and J by 4 bases, with 17 bases between the two germline ends. Written as DNA, the CDR3 is TGTGCCGCCCGTGGGGGAGGCGGCACTGAAGCTTTCTTT. Protein: CAARGGGGTEAFF.

The chain recombines TRBV6-5 with TRBJ1-3; the match to TRBD1 covers 7 bases. Looked up from germline, CDR1 is MNHEY and CDR2 is SVGAGI. CDR3 length: 13 amino acids. With 10 bases clipped from V and 3 bases from J, the junction kept 6 bases outside the gene matches. Here the CDR3 DNA reads TGTGCCACCACAACAGGGGATGGAAACACCATATATTTT. As protein: CATTTGDGNTIYF.

The rearrangement links TRBV19 to TRBJ2-1; perhaps TRBD2 as D (6 bases). The germline V gene encodes CDR1 LNHDA and CDR2 SQIVND (reference sequence). CDR3 length: 12 amino acids. Trimming left V 9 bases short and J 4 bases short, with 10 bases between. The CDR3 here is CASVSGYNEQFF. The CDR3, as DNA: TGTGCCAGCGTTAGCGGTTACAATGAGCAGTTCTTC.

As concerns this clone: At one boundary the junction diverges from the germline segment, which might be a read error. V is TRBV28 and J is TRBJ2-7; D is possibly TRBD2 (6 bases). There are 15 residues in the CDR3. Germline V gene lookup returns CDR1 MDHEN and CDR2 SYDVKM. The CDR3 DNA reads as TGTGCCAGCAGTTCCCTAGCCGGGAGCTCCAACGAGCAGTACTTC. Amino acid sequence: CASSSLAGSSNEQYF.

The chain links TRBV28 to TRBJ1-5; perhaps TRBD1 as D (6 bases). Germline CDR1 and CDR2: MDHEN and SYDVKM. Deletions cut 3 bases from V and 2 bases from J, with 8 bases between. The CDR3 totals 14 residues. In nucleotides, the CDR3 is TGTGCCAGCAGTTTCCACAGGGGCAATCAGCCCCAGCATTTT. Its translation is CASSFHRGNQPQHF.

In DNA form, the CDR3 reads TGTGCCAGTAGTAGGATAAAGGGAAGTGGAGCGGGAGGACGGGATGAGCAGTTCTTC. Amino acid sequence: CASSRIKGSGAGGRDEQFF. The chain couples TRBV19 to TRBJ2-1; 9 positions match TRBD2. The ends lost 4 bases at V and 8 bases at J; junction bases unmatched: 21. Germline CDR1 and CDR2: LNHDA and SQIVND (reference sequence). This CDR3 spans 19 amino acids.

The V gene is TRBV3-1 (or the pseudogene TRBV3-2), the J gene TRBJ2-7; 8 bases line up with TRBD2. This CDR3 comprises 16 residues. Germline lookup yields CDR1 LGHDT and CDR2 YNNKEL (reference sequence). With 4 bases clipped from V and 2 bases from J, the junction kept 10 bases outside the gene matches. CDR3 nucleotides: TGTGCCAGCAGCCCCTTTGGAGCGGGGGTTCCCTACGAGCAGTACTTC. This gives the protein CASSPFGAGVPYEQYF.

The V call is TRBV30, the J call TRBJ2-1; the D is unclear. Deletions cut 1 base from V and 5 bases from J, with 6 bases between. CDR3 length equals 12 residues. Germline V gene lookup returns CDR1 GTSNPN and CDR2 SVGIG (reference sequence). The CDR3 nucleotides are TGTGCCTGGAGTGAAGCGAACAATGAGCAGTTCTTC. This encodes CAWSEANNEQFF.

This chain connects TRBV19 to TRBJ2-5; possible D gene TRBD1, 6 bases. This CDR3 has 16 amino acids. V shed 1 base and J shed 5 bases, with 17 bases lying between them. Germline V lookup: CDR1 LNHDA, CDR2 SQIVND (reference sequence). This CDR3 reads CASSIGGQLRLETQYF. For the CDR3, the DNA is TGTGCCAGTAGTATAGGGGGGCAGCTACGTCTCGAGACCCAGTACTTC.

V gene TRBV5-1 combines with J gene TRBJ1-4; 8 bases are a match to TRBD1. The CDR3 sequence is 14 residues long. Germline V gene lookup returns CDR1 SGHRS and CDR2 YFSETQ. The junction had 7 bases not matched to a gene; V was cut back by 4 bases and J by 8 bases. The CDR3 loop is CASSVTGVGEKLFF. Written as DNA, the CDR3 is TGCGCCAGCAGCGTGACAGGGGTTGGGGAAAAACTGTTTTTT.

This clone appeared once. The genes are TRBV10-3 and TRBJ1-3, with 10 nucleotides matching TRBD1. The V segment lost 4 bases and the J segment 2 bases; nucleotides outside the gene matches: 2. Germline V gene lookup returns CDR1 ENHRY and CDR2 SYGVKD. The CDR3 runs to 15 residues. The CDR3 reads CAISGGQGAGNTIYF. The CDR3 DNA is TGTGCCATCAGTGGTGGACAGGGGGCTGGAAACACCATATATTTT.

V is TRBV5-6 and J is TRBJ2-1; the match to TRBD2 covers 12 bases. The CDR3 is made up of 17 amino acids. V gave up 0 bases and J gave up 5 bases; unmatched junction bases: 6. Germline V gene lookup returns CDR1 SGHDT and CDR2 YYEEEE. The CDR3 loop is CASSLGSSGRANNEQFF. CDR3 coding DNA: TGTGCCAGCAGCTTGGGATCTAGCGGGAGGGCGAACAATGAGCAGTTCTTC.

This clone has just one count. V is TRBV9 and J is TRBJ1-2; a possible D gene is TRBD1 (5 bases). The CDR3 covers 17 residues. V was clipped by 3 bases and J by 1 base, with 19 bases between them. The germline gives CDR1 SGDLS, CDR2 YYNGEE. The CDR3 loop is CASSARPRQTVNYGYTF. For the CDR3, the DNA is TGTGCCAGCAGCGCCCGCCCCCGCCAGACAGTTAACTATGGCTACACCTTC.

V and J are TRBV6-5 and TRBJ2-7, with 9 bases that match TRBD2. The CDR3 is made up of 16 amino acids. The germline V gene has CDR1 MNHEY and CDR2 SVGAGI. The V and J ends lost 2 bases and 5 bases, in that order; junction bases with no gene match: 10. This CDR3 reads CASSYIGSGRGDEQYF. The DNA for the CDR3 is TGTGCCAGCAGTTACATCGGTAGCGGGAGAGGGGACGAGCAGTACTTC.

V and J are TRBV5-4 and TRBJ1-1; 9 bases line up with TRBD1. Trimming at V came to 4 bases and at J to 6 bases, leaving 7 bases not matched to a gene. Germline lookup yields CDR1 SGHNT and CDR2 YYREEE (reference sequence). This CDR3 is 14 amino acids long. CDR3 DNA sequence: TGTGCCAGCAGCACTGTCGACAGGGGGGCTGAAGCTTTCTTT. This encodes CASSTVDRGAEAFF.